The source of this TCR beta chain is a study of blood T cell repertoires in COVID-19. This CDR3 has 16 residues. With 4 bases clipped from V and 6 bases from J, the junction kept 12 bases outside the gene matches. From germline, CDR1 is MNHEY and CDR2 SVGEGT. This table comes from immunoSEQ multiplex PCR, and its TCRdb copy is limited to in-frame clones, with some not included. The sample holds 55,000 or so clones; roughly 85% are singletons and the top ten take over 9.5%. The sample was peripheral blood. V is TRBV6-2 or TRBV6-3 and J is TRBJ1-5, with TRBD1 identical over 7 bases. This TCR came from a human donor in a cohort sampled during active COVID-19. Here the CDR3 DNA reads TGTGCCAGCAGTTCCCGGGACAGAATCTTGAGTCAGCCCCAGCATTTT. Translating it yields CASSSRDRILSQPQHF.